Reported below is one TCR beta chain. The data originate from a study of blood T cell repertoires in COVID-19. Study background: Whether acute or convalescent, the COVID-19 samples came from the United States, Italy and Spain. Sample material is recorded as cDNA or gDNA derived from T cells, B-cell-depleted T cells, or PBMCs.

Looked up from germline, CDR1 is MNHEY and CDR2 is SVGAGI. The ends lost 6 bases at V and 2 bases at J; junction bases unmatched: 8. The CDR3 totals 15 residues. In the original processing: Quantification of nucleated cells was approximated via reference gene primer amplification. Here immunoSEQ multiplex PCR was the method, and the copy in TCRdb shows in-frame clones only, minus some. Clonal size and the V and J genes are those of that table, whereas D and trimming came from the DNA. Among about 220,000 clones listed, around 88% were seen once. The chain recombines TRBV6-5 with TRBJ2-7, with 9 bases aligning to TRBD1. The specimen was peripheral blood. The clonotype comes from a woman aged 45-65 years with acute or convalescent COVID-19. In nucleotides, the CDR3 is TGTGCCAGCAGACCGGACAGGGGAGGAACCTACGAGCAGTACTTC. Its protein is CASRPDRGGTYEQYF.